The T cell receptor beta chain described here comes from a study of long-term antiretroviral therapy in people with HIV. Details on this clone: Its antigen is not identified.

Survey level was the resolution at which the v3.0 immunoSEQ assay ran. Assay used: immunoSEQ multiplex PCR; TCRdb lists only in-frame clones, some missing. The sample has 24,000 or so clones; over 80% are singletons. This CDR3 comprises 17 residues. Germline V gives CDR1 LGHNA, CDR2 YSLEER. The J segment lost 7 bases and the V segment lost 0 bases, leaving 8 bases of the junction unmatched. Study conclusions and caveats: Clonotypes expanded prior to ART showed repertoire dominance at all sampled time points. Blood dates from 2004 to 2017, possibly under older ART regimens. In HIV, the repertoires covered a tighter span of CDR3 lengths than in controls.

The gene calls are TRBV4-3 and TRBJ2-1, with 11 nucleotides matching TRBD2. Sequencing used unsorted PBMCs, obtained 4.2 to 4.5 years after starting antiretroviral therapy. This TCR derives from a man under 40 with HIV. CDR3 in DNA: TGCGCCAGCAGCCAAGACCCGGGACTAGCGGCTAGTAATGAGCAGTTCTTC. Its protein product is CASSQDPGLAASNEQFF.